One and the same sample provided the 8 T cell receptor beta chains below, sequenced in a study of blood T cell repertoires in COVID-19 (dated by TCRdb to 2019 to 2021). Library preparation used the immunoSEQ multiplex PCR assay. TCRdb carries this immuneACCESS record with in-frame sequences only. Its versions omit some clonotypes, under half of them owing to an unresolved V gene in the studies checked, with the rest unexplained. The sample profile shows more than 200,000 clones; approximately 78% of them were found once. The ten most abundant clones make up over 9.5% of the sample. Specimen: peripheral blood. Source of these receptors: a woman of 80 years or more with acute or convalescent COVID-19.

This sequence joins TRBV7-8 and TRBJ2-2; 7 bases match TRBD2. The V gene end was trimmed by 5 bases and the J gene end by 4 bases; junction bases not matched to a gene: 7. This CDR3 has 15 amino acids. Germline V gene data show CDR1 as SGHVS and CDR2 as FQNEAQ. CDR3 protein: CASSRRGVGTGELFF. CDR3 sequence (DNA): TGTGCCAGCAGCCGCCGGGGGGTTGGCACCGGGGAGCTGTTTTTT.

This chain connects TRBV9 to TRBJ2-1, with 8 nucleotides matching TRBD1. The V segment lost 4 bases and the J segment 2 bases; nucleotides outside the gene matches: 5. CDR3 length: 15 amino acids. Germline V CDR1 and CDR2: SGDLS, YYNGEE. CDR3 in DNA: TGTGCCAGCAGCCCATCAGGGGGCACCTACAATGAGCAGTTCTTC. This encodes CASSPSGGTYNEQFF.

The sample holds a few counts of this clone. V gene TRBV18 combines with J gene TRBJ1-1, with D tentatively TRBD1 (5 bases). The CDR3 has 15 residues. CDR1 KGHSH and CDR2 LQKENI come from the germline V gene. With 3 bases removed from V and 3 bases from J, the gap between germline ends came to 14 bases. The CDR3 is CASSPTQGGDTEAFF. CDR3 nucleotides: TGTGCCAGCTCACCTACCCAGGGCGGTGACACTGAAGCTTTCTTT.

This clone was recorded once. The chain uses TRBV11-2 and TRBJ2-2; D possibly corresponds to TRBD1 (6 bases). This CDR3 comprises 14 residues. Between the trimmed V and J ends, which lost 4 bases and 6 bases, there was a span of 12 bases. Germline V gene lookup returns CDR1 SGHAT and CDR2 FQNNGV. CDR3 nucleotides: TGTGCCAGCAGCTCCAACAGGGTTGCCGGGGAGCTGTTTTTT. As protein: CASSSNRVAGELFF.

The chain carries TRBV27 and TRBJ1-2, with TRBD1 as a possible D gene (5 bases). The CDR3 spans 14 residues. Trimming took 7 bases from V and 2 from J, leaving 14 bases between them. Germline V gene lookup returns CDR1 MNHEY and CDR2 SMNVEV (reference sequence). CDR3 in DNA: TGTGCCAGCACCAAAGGGGCAGGGAACTATGGCTACACCTTC. Amino acid sequence: CASTKGAGNYGYTF.

The V and J genes are TRBV2 and TRBJ1-2, with 8 bases aligning to TRBD1. The CDR3 consists of 14 residues. V shed 2 bases, J shed 5 bases, and the junction held 4 bases outside the gene matches. Germline values: CDR1 SNHLY, CDR2 FYNNEI. In DNA, the CDR3 is TGTGCCAGCAGTGAACAGGGGGCTGAATATGGCTACACCTTC. Protein product: CASSEQGAEYGYTF.

The chain links TRBV11-2 to TRBJ2-1; TRBD2 agrees at 13 bases. The CDR3 covers 15 residues. With 5 bases clipped from V and 9 bases from J, the junction kept 7 bases outside the gene matches. Germline V gene sequence: CDR1 SGHAT, CDR2 FQNNGV. This CDR3 reads CASSNLLAGGLEQFF. The CDR3 DNA reads as TGTGCCAGCAGCAACTTACTAGCGGGGGGGCTTGAGCAGTTCTTC.

The chain combines TRBV5-4 with TRBJ2-3; a weak D match, TRBD2 (5 bases). This CDR3 spans 14 amino acids. V lost 3 bases to trimming and J lost 4 bases, with 12 bases between them. Per the germline V gene, CDR1 is SGHNT and CDR2 is YYREEE (reference sequence). CDR3 sequence (DNA): TGTGCCAGCAGCTCCGAACTAGGAGCAGATACGCAGTATTTT. Translated, it gives CASSSELGADTQYF.